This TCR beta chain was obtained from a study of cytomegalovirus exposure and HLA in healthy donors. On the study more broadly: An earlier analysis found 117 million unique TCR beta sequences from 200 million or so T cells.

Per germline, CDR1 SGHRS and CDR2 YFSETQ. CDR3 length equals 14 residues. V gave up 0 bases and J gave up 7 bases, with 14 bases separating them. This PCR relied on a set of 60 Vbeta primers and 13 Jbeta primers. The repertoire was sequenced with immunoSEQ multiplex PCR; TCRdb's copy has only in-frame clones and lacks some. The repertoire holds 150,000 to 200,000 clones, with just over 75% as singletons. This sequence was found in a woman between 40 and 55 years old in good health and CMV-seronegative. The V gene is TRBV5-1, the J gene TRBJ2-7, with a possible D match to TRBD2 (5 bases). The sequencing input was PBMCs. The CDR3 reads CASSLAEVGGEQYF. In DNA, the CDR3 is TGCGCCAGCAGCTTGGCGGAAGTAGGAGGTGAGCAGTACTTC. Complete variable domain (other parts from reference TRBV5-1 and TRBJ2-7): KAGVTQTPRYLIKTRGQQVTLSCSPISGHRSVSWYQQTPGQGLQFLFEYFSETQRNKGNFPGRFSGRQFSNSRSEMNVSTLELGDSALYLCASSLAEVGGEQYFGPGTRLTVT.